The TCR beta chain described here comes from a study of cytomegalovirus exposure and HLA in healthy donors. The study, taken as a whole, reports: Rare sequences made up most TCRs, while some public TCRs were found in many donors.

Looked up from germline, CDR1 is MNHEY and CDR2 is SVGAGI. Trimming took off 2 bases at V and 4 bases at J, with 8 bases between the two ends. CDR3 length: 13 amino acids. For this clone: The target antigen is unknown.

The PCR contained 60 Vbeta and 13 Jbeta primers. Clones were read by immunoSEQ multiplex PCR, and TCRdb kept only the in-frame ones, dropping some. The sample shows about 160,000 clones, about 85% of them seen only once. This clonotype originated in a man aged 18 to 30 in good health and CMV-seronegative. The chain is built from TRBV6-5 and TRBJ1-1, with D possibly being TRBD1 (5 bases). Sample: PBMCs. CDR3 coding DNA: TGTGCCAGCAGTTACGGGAGGGGCACTGAAGCTTTCTTT. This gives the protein CASSYGRGTEAFF.